What follows are 11 T cell receptor beta chains derived from one specimen sequenced in a study of radiotherapy plus CTLA-4 blockade in lung cancer (dated by TCRdb to about 2018). Libraries were prepared through the immunoSEQ multiplex PCR assay. Drawn from immuneACCESS, this table holds only the in-frame rearrangements with V and J called that TCRdb kept. Clones are partly lost; checked studies trace under half to an unresolved V gene and leave the rest unexplained. The sample records about 51,000 clones, 70% to 80% of which are singletons. The ten biggest clones cover about 8% of the sample. This sample comprised peripheral blood, obtained from a patient treated with radiotherapy plus ipilimumab. The receptor set was obtained from a human donor with non-small cell lung cancer who had a complete response to radiotherapy plus ipilimumab.

This rearrangement joins TRBV5-5 to TRBJ2-7; D perhaps matches TRBD2 (5 bases). CDR1 is SGHKS and CDR2 is YYEKEE in the germline V gene (reference sequence). The CDR3 covers 14 residues. V was clipped by 1 base and J by 1 base, with 9 bases between them. DNA of the CDR3: TGTGCCAGCAGCTTGCGAGCGGCTTCCTACGAGCAGTACTTC. Protein: CASSLRAASYEQYF.

This clone was seen only a few times. The CDR3 nucleotides are TGTGCCAGCAGCAGGCAGGGGGCGTGGAACACTGAAGCTTTCTTT. The encoded protein is CASSRQGAWNTEAFF. This rearrangement joins TRBV7-2 to TRBJ1-1, with 8 bases identical to TRBD1. V dropped 5 bases and J dropped 1; count of bases not matched to a gene: 6. Germline V lookup: CDR1 SGHTA, CDR2 FQGNSA. This CDR3 comprises 15 residues.

The CDR3 sequence: CASSLPGLAKNIQYF. For the CDR3, the DNA is TGTGCCAGCAGCTTGCCAGGGTTAGCCAAAAACATTCAGTACTTC. This chain connects TRBV5-6 to TRBJ2-4, with D maybe TRBD1 (5 bases). Deletions cut 1 base from V and 0 bases from J, with 8 bases between. Germline assignment: CDR1 SGHDT and CDR2 YYEEEE. The CDR3 spans 15 residues.

V is TRBV4-3 and J is TRBJ2-3; 9 bases are a match to TRBD2. V gave up 0 bases and J gave up 3 bases; unmatched junction bases: 13. This CDR3 has 19 residues. CDR1 and CDR2 (germline): LGHNA, YSLEER. CDR3 amino acids: CASSQEVSRRLADTDTQYF. The CDR3 DNA reads as TGCGCCAGCAGCCAAGAAGTTTCCCGGAGACTAGCGGATACAGATACGCAGTATTTT.

The chain joins TRBV7-9 to TRBJ2-6, with 11 bases that match TRBD1. CDR3 size: 17 residues. The trim removed 8 bases at V and 4 bases at J, leaving 10 bases unmatched. Per the germline V gene, CDR1 is SEHNR and CDR2 is FQNEAQ (reference sequence). The CDR3 region has the DNA TGTGCCAGCTCTCGGGGGACAGGGGGATCAGGGGCCAACGTCCTGACTTTC. It specifies CASSRGTGGSGANVLTF.

The CDR3 DNA follows: TGTGCCTGGAGTGGGGGGGTCGGGAGCGAGCAGTACTTC. Protein: CAWSGGVGSEQYF. The chain has TRBV30 and TRBJ2-7; D possibly corresponds to TRBD2 (6 bases). This CDR3 spans 13 amino acids. V was shortened by 1 base and J by 6 bases, with 13 bases between the two germline ends. From germline, CDR1 is GTSNPN and CDR2 SVGIG (reference sequence).

In this sample, this clone turned up a few times. The chain recombines TRBV11-2 with TRBJ1-3; D perhaps matches TRBD1 (6 bases). V was shortened by 0 bases and J by 2 bases, with 11 bases between the two germline ends. The V gene's germline CDR1 is SGHAT and CDR2 FQNNGV. The CDR3 is made up of 16 amino acids. CDR3 nucleotides: TGTGCCAGCAGCTTAGATTCCAGGGGCGCTGGAAACACCATATATTTT. This codes for CASSLDSRGAGNTIYF.

The J gene is TRBJ2-2, the V gene TRBV5-1, with 7 bases that match TRBD2. CDR3 length: 19 residues. With 0 bases clipped from V and 1 base from J, the junction kept 12 bases outside the gene matches. CDR1 and CDR2 from the germline V gene are SGHRS and YFSETQ. Here the CDR3 reads CASSLGIPGGRKNTGELFF. The CDR3 nucleotides read TGCGCCAGCAGCTTGGGAATACCGGGGGGACGCAAGAACACCGGGGAGCTGTTTTTT. The full variable domain, rest sourced from reference TRBV5-1 and TRBJ2-2, is KAGVTQTPRYLIKTRGQQVTLSCSPISGHRSVSWYQQTPGQGLQFLFEYFSETQRNKGNFPGRFSGRQFSNSRSEMNVSTLELGDSALYLCASSLGIPGGRKNTGELFFGEGSRLTVL.

This clone was seen more than once but under ten times. The chain joins TRBV5-4 to TRBJ2-1; 7 positions agree with TRBD1. Germline-derived CDR1 and CDR2 are SGHNT and YYREEE (reference sequence). The CDR3 is 14 residues long. V dropped 5 bases and J dropped 2; count of bases not matched to a gene: 4. The CDR3 here is CASSAGTAYNEQFF. The CDR3 DNA is TGTGCCAGCAGTGCCGGGACAGCCTACAATGAGCAGTTCTTC.

The V and J genes are TRBV6-6 and TRBJ1-1; no clear D. Trimming stripped 6 bases from V and 5 bases from J, with 16 bases between. Germline V gene sequence: CDR1 MNHNY, CDR2 SVGAGI (reference sequence). The CDR3 is made up of 14 amino acids. CDR3 nucleotides: TGTGCCAGCAGGAAAAGTGGGGAGAGGACTGAAGCTTTCTTT. Translated, it gives CASRKSGERTEAFF.

This rearrangement joins TRBV19 to TRBJ2-3; 8 bases match TRBD2. Germline lookup yields CDR1 LNHDA and CDR2 SQIVND (reference sequence). CDR3 size: 15 residues. V lost 0 bases to trimming and J lost 4 bases; unmatched junction nucleotides: 3. CDR3 DNA sequence: TGTGCCAGTAGTATAGAGGGGACTAGGGCAGATACGCAGTATTTT. Protein sequence: CASSIEGTRADTQYF.